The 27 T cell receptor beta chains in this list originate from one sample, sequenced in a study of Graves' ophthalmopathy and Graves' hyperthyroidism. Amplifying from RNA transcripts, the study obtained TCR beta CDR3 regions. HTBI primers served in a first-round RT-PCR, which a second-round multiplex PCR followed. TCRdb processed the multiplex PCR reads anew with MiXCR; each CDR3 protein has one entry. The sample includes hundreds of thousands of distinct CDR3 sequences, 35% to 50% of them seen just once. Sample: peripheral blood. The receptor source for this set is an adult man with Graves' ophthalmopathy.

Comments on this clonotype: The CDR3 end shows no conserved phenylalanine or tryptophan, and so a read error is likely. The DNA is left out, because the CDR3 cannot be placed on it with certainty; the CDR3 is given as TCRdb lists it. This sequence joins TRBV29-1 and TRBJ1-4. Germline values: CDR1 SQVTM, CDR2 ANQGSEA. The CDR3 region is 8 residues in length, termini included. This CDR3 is CSVEEDAV.

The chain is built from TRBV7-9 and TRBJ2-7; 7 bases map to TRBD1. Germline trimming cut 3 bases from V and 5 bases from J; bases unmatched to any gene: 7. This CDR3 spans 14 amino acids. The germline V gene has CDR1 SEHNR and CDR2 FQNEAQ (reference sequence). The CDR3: CASSFRQGLNEQYF. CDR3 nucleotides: TGTGCCAGCAGCTTCAGACAGGGTCTCAACGAGCAGTACTTC.

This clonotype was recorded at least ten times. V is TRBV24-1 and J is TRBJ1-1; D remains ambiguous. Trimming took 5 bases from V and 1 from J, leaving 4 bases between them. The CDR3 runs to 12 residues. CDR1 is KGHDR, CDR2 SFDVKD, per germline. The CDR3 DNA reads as TGTGCCACCAGTGGTAGGAACACTGAAGCTTTCTTT. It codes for CATSGRNTEAFF.

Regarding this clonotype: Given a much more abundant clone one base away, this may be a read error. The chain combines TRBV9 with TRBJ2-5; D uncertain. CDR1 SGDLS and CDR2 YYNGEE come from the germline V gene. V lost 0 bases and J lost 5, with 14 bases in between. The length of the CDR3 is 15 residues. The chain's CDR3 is CASSVAAIETETQYF. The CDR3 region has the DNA TGTGCCAGCAGCGTAGCAGCGATAGAAACGGAGACCCAGTACTTC.

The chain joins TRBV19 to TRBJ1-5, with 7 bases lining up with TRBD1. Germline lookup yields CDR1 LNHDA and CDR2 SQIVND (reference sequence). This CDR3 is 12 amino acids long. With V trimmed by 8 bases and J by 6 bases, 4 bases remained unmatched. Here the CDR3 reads CASAQGSQPQHF. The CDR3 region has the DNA TGTGCCAGTGCACAGGGGAGTCAGCCCCAGCATTTT.

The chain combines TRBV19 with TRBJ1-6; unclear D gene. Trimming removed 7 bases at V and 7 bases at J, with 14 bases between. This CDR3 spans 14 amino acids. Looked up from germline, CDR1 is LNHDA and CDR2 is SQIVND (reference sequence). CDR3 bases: TGTGCCAGTAATAACATGGGCCCGAATTCACCCCTCCACTTT. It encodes CASNNMGPNSPLHF.

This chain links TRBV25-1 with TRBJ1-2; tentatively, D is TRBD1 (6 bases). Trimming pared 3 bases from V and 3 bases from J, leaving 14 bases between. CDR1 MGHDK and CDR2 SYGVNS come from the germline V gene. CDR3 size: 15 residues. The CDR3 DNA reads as TGTGCCAGCAGTGATTACGGGGGCGCGGACTATGGCTACACCTTC. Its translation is CASSDYGGADYGYTF.

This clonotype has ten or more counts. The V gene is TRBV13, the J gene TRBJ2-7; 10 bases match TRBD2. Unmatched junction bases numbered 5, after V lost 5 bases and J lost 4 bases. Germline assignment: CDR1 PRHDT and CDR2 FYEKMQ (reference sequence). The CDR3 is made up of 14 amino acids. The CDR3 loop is CASSRGLATYEQYF. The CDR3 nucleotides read TGTGCCAGCAGCCGGGGACTAGCGACATACGAGCAGTACTTC.

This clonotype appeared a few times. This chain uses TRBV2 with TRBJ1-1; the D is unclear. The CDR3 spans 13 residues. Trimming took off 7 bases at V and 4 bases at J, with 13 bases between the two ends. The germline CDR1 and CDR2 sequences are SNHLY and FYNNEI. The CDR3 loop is CASTNPQVTEAFF. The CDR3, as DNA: TGTGCCAGCACAAACCCCCAGGTCACTGAAGCTTTCTTT.

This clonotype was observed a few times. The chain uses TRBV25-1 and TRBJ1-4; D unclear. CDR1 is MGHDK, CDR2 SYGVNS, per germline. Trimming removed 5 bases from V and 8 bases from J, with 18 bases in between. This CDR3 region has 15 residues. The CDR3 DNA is TGTGCCAGCAGTCCCCCTCAGCTAATGGGGGAAAAACTGTTTTTT. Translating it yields CASSPPQLMGEKLFF.

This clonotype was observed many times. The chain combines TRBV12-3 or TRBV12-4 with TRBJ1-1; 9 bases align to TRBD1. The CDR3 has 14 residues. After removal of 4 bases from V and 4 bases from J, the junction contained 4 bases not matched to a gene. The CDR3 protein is CASSWGDRATEAFF. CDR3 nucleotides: TGTGCCAGCAGTTGGGGGGACAGGGCCACTGAAGCTTTCTTT.

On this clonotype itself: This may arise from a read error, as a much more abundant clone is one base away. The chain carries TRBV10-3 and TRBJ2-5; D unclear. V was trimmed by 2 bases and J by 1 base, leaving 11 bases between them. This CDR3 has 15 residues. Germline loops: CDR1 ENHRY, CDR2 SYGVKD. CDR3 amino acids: CAISEAGMSQETQYF. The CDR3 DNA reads TGTGCCATCAGTGAGGCTGGGATGAGCCAAGAGACCCAGTACTTC.

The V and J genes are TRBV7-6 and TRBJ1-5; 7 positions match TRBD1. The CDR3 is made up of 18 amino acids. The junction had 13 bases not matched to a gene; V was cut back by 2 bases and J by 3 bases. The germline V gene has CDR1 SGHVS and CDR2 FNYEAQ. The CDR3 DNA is TGTGCCAGCAGCTTAAAGGCCCCAGACAGGGCCAACAATCAGCCCCAGCATTTT. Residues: CASSLKAPDRANNQPQHF.

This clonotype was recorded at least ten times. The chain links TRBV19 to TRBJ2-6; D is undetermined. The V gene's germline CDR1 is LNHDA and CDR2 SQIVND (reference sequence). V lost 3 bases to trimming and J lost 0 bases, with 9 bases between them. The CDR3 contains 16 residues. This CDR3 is CASSIGWNSGANVLTF. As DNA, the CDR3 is TGTGCCAGTAGTATCGGGTGGAACTCTGGGGCCAACGTCCTGACTTTC. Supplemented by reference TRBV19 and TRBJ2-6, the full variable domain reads DGGITQSPKYLFRKEGQNVTLSCEQNLNHDAMYWYRQDPGQGLRLIYYSQIVNDFQKGDIAEGYSVSREKKESFPLTVTSAQKNPTAFYLCASSIGWNSGANVLTFGAGSRLTVL.

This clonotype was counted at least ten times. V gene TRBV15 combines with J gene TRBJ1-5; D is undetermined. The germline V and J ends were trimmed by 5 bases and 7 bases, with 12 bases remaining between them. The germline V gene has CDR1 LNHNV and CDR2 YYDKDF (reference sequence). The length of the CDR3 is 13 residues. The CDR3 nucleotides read TGTGCCACCAGCGTACGTTTGAACCAGCCCCAGCATTTT. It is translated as CATSVRLNQPQHF.

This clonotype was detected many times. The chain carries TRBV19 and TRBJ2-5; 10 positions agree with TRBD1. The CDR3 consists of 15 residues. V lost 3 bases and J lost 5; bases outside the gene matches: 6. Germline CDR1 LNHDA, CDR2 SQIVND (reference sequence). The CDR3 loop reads CASSIVGTGAETQYF. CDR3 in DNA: TGTGCCAGTAGTATCGTCGGGACAGGGGCGGAGACCCAGTACTTC.

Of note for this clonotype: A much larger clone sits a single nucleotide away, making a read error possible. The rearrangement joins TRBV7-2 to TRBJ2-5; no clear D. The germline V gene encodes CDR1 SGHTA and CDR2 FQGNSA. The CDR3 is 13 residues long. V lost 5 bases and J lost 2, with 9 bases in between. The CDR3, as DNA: TGTGCCAGCAGCGAGAATGGGCAAGAGACCCAGTACTTC. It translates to CASSENGQETQYF.

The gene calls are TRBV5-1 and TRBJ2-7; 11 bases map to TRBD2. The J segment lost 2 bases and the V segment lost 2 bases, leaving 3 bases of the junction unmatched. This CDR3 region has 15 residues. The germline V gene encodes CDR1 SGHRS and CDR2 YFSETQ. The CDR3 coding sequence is TGCGCCAGCAGCTTCCAGACTAGCGGGACCTACGAGCAGTACTTC. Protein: CASSFQTSGTYEQYF.

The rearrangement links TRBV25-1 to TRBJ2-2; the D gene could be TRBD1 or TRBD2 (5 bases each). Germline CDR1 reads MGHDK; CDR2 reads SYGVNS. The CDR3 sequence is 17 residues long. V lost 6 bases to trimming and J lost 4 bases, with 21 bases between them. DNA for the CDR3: TGTGCCAGCAGAACAAAGGTGGGGCCACGGGGCACCGGGGAGCTGTTTTTT. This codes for CASRTKVGPRGTGELFF.

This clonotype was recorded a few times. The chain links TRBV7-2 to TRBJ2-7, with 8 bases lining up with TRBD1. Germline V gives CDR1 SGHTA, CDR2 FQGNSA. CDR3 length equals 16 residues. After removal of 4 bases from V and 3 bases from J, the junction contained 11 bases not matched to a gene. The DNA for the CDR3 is TGTGCCAGCAGCTCCGGACAGGGACATTACCTCTACGAGCAGTACTTC. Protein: CASSSGQGHYLYEQYF.

CDR3 DNA: TGTGCCAGCAGCCCGGGACGGATCTCTGGAAAACTGTTTTTT. Amino acid sequence: CASSPGRISGKLFF. V and J are TRBV25-1 and TRBJ1-4, with D perhaps TRBD1 (5 bases). V gave up 6 bases and J gave up 10 bases, with 18 bases separating them. Per the germline V gene, CDR1 is MGHDK and CDR2 is SYGVNS. This CDR3 is built from 14 residues.

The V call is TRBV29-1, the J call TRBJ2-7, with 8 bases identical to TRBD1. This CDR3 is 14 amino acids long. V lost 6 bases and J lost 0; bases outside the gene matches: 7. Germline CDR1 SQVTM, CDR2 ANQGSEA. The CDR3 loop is CSVNRDRISYEQYF. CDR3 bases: TGCAGCGTGAACCGGGACAGGATCTCCTACGAGCAGTACTTC.

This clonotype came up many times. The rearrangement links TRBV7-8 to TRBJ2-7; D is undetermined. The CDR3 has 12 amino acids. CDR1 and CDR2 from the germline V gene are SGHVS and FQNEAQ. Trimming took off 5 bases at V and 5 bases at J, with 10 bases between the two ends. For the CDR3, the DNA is TGTGCCAGCAGCCCGCCGGGCCACGAGCAGTACTTC. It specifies CASSPPGHEQYF.

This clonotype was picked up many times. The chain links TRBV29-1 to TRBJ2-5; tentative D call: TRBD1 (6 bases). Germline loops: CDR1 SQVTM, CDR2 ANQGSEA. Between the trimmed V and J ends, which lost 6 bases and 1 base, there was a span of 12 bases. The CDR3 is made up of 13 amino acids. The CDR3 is CSVRTGRQETQYF. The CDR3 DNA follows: TGCAGCGTACGTACAGGGCGCCAAGAGACCCAGTACTTC.

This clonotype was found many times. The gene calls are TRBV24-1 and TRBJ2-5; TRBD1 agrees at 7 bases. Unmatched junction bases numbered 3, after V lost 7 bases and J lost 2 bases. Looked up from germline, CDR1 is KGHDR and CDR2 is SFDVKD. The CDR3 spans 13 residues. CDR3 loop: CATRGTAQETQYF. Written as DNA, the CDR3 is TGTGCCACCAGGGGGACAGCGCAAGAGACCCAGTACTTC.

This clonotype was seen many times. The CDR3 here is CASSLAGMDTEAFF. The CDR3 coding sequence is TGTGCCAGCAGCTTAGCAGGGATGGACACTGAAGCTTTCTTT. This rearrangement joins TRBV7-3 to TRBJ1-1, with a possible D match to TRBD1 (5 bases). Germline V lookup: CDR1 SGHTA, CDR2 FQGTGA. This CDR3 has 14 amino acids. Trimming removed 2 bases from V and 3 bases from J, with 10 bases in between.

This CDR3 is CASSFGNGYTF. In nucleotides, the CDR3 is TGCGCCAGCAGCTTCGGCAATGGCTACACCTTC. The chain combines TRBV5-1 with TRBJ1-2; D not certain. Trimming cost V 2 bases and J 6 bases, with 5 bases left between them. Germline V gene data show CDR1 as SGHRS and CDR2 as YFSETQ. The length of the CDR3 is 11 residues.